This T cell receptor beta chain was identified in a study of T-cell memory formation after mild COVID-19. Study background: TCR clusters were mostly donor specific.

The study's findings and limits: Clones that shrank (day 15 to 85) were balanced CD4/CD8, whereas later expanders leaned CD4+.

Sample barcodes and UMIs were carried by the TCR alpha and TCR beta cDNA libraries that 5'RACE generated with constant-segment primers. TCRdb fed the 5' RACE reads into MiXCR, producing one record per CDR3 protein. The sample shows about 470,000 distinct CDR3 sequences, 15% to 20% of them seen only once. The CDR3 length is 15 residues. V lost 2 bases and J lost 9, with 20 bases in between. Germline V CDR1 and CDR2: SGHRS, YFSETQ. This clonotype has only a few counts. Its antigen remains unidentified. The gene calls are TRBV5-1 and TRBJ2-5; D may match TRBD1 or TRBD2 (5 bases each). Specimen: PBMCs or a T cell subset sorted from them (not recorded which). This clonotype was obtained from an adult woman who had mild COVID-19 (a few samples of this study predate the infection). Cell type and time point are not known. The CDR3 nucleotides read TGCGCCAGCAGCTTCACCTCCCGGGACCCCGTTTCCCAGTACTTC. Its translation: CASSFTSRDPVSQYF.